The rows below give T cell receptor beta chains drawn from one sample of a study of T cell responses to AZD1222 COVID-19 vaccine. Some clones are missing from TCRdb's copy, which holds only in-frame ones; the method was immunoSEQ multiplex PCR. This sample has roughly 96,000 clones, with under 90% found just once. Sequences were derived from peripheral blood, sampled on day 0 of AZD1222 vaccination. Receptors were obtained from an adult in good health. Both conserved end residues are part of each CDR3. D genes are given only for firm matches. Size is stated for part of the rows, as once, few or many counts, or as a class when the clone is expanded.

TRBV6-2/TRBV6-3	-	TRBJ1-5	15	-	TGTGCCAGCAGTGGACAGCCGGATAGCAATCAGCCCCAGCATTTT	CASSGQPDSNQPQHF
TRBV19	-	TRBJ2-3	17	once	TGTGCCAGTAGTATAGACCTATTCGGCACAGATGTAGATACGCAGTATTTT	CASSIDLFGTDVDTQYF
TRBV6-4	-	TRBJ2-3	15	many	TGTGCCAGCAGTGAGCAGGGGGGCGCAACAGATACGCAGTATTTT	CASSEQGGATDTQYF
TRBV2	-	TRBJ1-6	19	-	TGTGCCAGCAGTGCCAGGGGCCGAATTCCCAGCTCCTATAATTCACCCCTCCACTTT	CASSARGRIPSSYNSPLHF
TRBV7-8	TRBD1	TRBJ1-3	13	-	TGTGCCAGCAGCGTAGACAGGGCCCGCACCATATATTTT	CASSVDRARTIYF
TRBV3-1/TRBV3-2	-	TRBJ2-3	16	-	TGTGCCAGCAGCGCACACGGGAGCGGATTCACAGATACGCAGTATTTT	CASSAHGSGFTDTQYF
TRBV6-6	-	TRBJ2-7	15	few	TGTGCCAGCAGTTACGGTCTGGGCCTAGGCTACGAGCAGTACTTC	CASSYGLGLGYEQYF
TRBV5-4	-	TRBJ2-3	14	-	TGTGCCAGCAGTAACAGGGCCTCCACAGATACGCAGTATTTT	CASSNRASTDTQYF
TRBV4-2	-	TRBJ1-5	15	-	TGTGCCAGCAGCCAAGATGTAAATAGCAATCAGCCCCAGCATTTT	CASSQDVNSNQPQHF
TRBV5-6	-	TRBJ1-2	14	-	TGTGCCAGCAGCTTGGCCCCCCCAAATGGAGGCTACACCTTC	CASSLAPPNGGYTF
TRBV13	-	TRBJ2-1	16	-	TGTGCCAGCAGGCCATCGGAGACTAGGATCAACAATGAGCAGTTCTTC	CASRPSETRINNEQFF
TRBV7-8	-	TRBJ2-2	17	-	TGTGCCAGCAGCCCGGGGGACCGAGGCTTTGACACCGGGGAGCTGTTTTTT	CASSPGDRGFDTGELFF
TRBV4-3	TRBD2	TRBJ2-7	15	-	TGCGCCAGCAGCCAGGGTACTAGCGGGATCTACGAGCAGTACTTC	CASSQGTSGIYEQYF
TRBV19	TRBD1	TRBJ2-1	15	-	TGTGCCAGTAGTTCCTCCGGGACAGGCTACAATGAGCAGTTCTTC	CASSSSGTGYNEQFF
TRBV28	-	TRBJ1-3	15	-	TGTGCCAGCAGTTTATTTCAGGGCACAGGAAACACCATATATTTT	CASSLFQGTGNTIYF
TRBV4-2	-	TRBJ1-2	14	-	TGTGCCAGCAGCCAAGAGGCGACGGACTATGGCTACACCTTC	CASSQEATDYGYTF
TRBV30	-	TRBJ2-7	11	once	TGTGCCTGGGACACTGCCTACGAGCAGTACTTC	CAWDTAYEQYF
TRBV30	-	TRBJ1-6	17	-	TGTGCCTGGATCGGTAACCCTAGGCCAGGGAAGAATTCACCCCTCCACTTT	CAWIGNPRPGKNSPLHF
TRBV19	-	TRBJ2-6	14	-	TGTGCCAGCACCGAGATTGCTGGGGCCAACGTCCTGACTTTC	CASTEIAGANVLTF
TRBV25-1	TRBD1	TRBJ2-2	14	-	TGTGCCAGTAGCTCGGACAGGGGGACCGGGGAGCTGTTTTTT	CASSSDRGTGELFF
TRBV4-1	-	TRBJ2-7	14	-	TGCGCCAGCAGCCAAACAACAGGAATCTACGAGCAGTACTTC	CASSQTTGIYEQYF
TRBV6-6	-	TRBJ1-1	14	-	TGTGCCAGCACCGAGACAGGCATGAACACTGAAGCTTTCTTT	CASTETGMNTEAFF
TRBV30	-	TRBJ1-2	9	-	TGTGCCACCGACATCGACTACACCTTC	CATDIDYTF
TRBV4-2	-	TRBJ1-5	13	many	TGTGCCAGCAGCCAATGGAGCAATCAGCCCCAGCATTTT	CASSQWSNQPQHF
TRBV6-1	-	TRBJ2-7	12	once	TGTGCCAGCAGTGAACAGGGAATCGAGCAGTACTTC	CASSEQGIEQYF
TRBV28	-	TRBJ2-3	14	-	TGTGCCAGCAGTGTCGGAGTGGGCACAGATACGCAGTATTTT	CASSVGVGTDTQYF
TRBV28	TRBD1	TRBJ1-2	13	-	TGTGCCAGCTTGACAGGGAGTAACTATGGCTACACCTTC	CASLTGSNYGYTF
TRBV5-1	-	TRBJ2-1	16	once	TGCGCCAGCAGCCCTATAGGAGGTCCTACCTACAATGAGCAGTTCTTC	CASSPIGGPTYNEQFF
TRBV7-9	-	TRBJ1-3	16	-	TGTGCCAGCAGCTGGCGGGGACTGATCTCTGGAAACACCATATATTTT	CASSWRGLISGNTIYF
TRBV14	TRBD2	TRBJ2-5	15	-	TGTGCCAGCAGCCAAGAAGGGACCGGGAGGGAGACCCAGTACTTC	CASSQEGTGRETQYF
TRBV15	-	TRBJ2-7	14	-	TGTGCCACCAGCAGAGATCCCCTAGCCTACGAGCAGTACTTC	CATSRDPLAYEQYF
TRBV24-1	TRBD1	TRBJ2-3	17	-	TGTGCCACCAGTGATCCGGACAGGGCGATATTCACAGATACGCAGTATTTT	CATSDPDRAIFTDTQYF
TRBV21-1	-	TRBJ2-5	21	-	TGTGCCAGCAGCGGGGAAGGGACTAGCGGGAGTTTTTGGGCCCTCCAAGAGACCCAGTACTTC	CASSGEGTSGSFWALQETQYF
TRBV19	-	TRBJ2-5	11	-	TGTGCCAGTACCGCGGACGGGGCCCAGTACTTC	CASTADGAQYF
TRBV19	-	TRBJ2-2	15	-	TGTGCCAGTAGTATCCGTCAGGACGACACCGGGGAGCTGTTTTTT	CASSIRQDDTGELFF
TRBV7-9	-	TRBJ1-1	14	-	TGTGCCAGCAGCTTGGCAGGGGCCATACCGGGGGCTTTCTTT	CASSLAGAIPGAFF
TRBV4-3	-	TRBJ1-2	16	-	TGCGCCAGCAGCCAAGCGGCGAGTACGGGTGCCTATGGCTACACCTTC	CASSQAASTGAYGYTF
TRBV24-1	TRBD2	TRBJ2-3	20	-	TGTGCCACCAGTGATTTGCCGGGACTAGCGGGAACACCTAGCACAGATACGCAGTATTTT	CATSDLPGLAGTPSTDTQYF
TRBV3-1/TRBV3-2	TRBD2	TRBJ2-3	16	-	TGTGCCAGCAGTCCCTATACTAGCGGGAGGGCCGGGACGCAGTATTTT	CASSPYTSGRAGTQYF
TRBV18	TRBD1	TRBJ1-1	17	once	TGTGCCAGCTCAGCTCCTCCGGGACAGGGGGAGAACACTGAAGCTTTCTTT	CASSAPPGQGENTEAFF
TRBV9	TRBD1	TRBJ2-1	14	-	TGTGCCAGCAGCCGGGGACAGTCCTACAATGAGCAGTTCTTC	CASSRGQSYNEQFF
TRBV20-1	-	TRBJ2-7	11	-	TGCAGTGCTAGAGACGGACGGGGGCAGTACTTC	CSARDGRGQYF
TRBV5-1	-	TRBJ2-7	14	-	TGCGCCAGCAGCTTGGACGGGGATACCTACGAGCAGTACTTC	CASSLDGDTYEQYF
TRBV28	-	TRBJ1-5	11	-	TGTGCCAGCAGTTTGGGGAGGGCCCAGCATTTT	CASSLGRAQHF
TRBV7-9	TRBD1	TRBJ2-2	17	-	TGTGCCAGCAGCTCTAGGGCCCGGGACAGGAACACCGGGGAGCTGTTTTTT	CASSSRARDRNTGELFF
TRBV4-1	-	TRBJ2-7	14	-	TGCGCCAGCAGCACCGCCGGGGGAGTCTACGAGCAGTACTTC	CASSTAGGVYEQYF
TRBV7-2	-	TRBJ1-1	11	once	TGTGCCAGCAGCTCGAACACTGAAGCTTTCTTT	CASSSNTEAFF
TRBV9	TRBD1	TRBJ2-1	16	-	TGTGCCAGCAGCCCAAATGCCGGGACAGGGTACAATGAGCAGTTCTTC	CASSPNAGTGYNEQFF
TRBV4-3	-	TRBJ1-6	15	-	TGCGCCAGCAGCCAAGAGGGACGGAAAGGATCACCCCTCCACTTT	CASSQEGRKGSPLHF
TRBV24-1	-	TRBJ1-5	13	-	TGTGCCACCGGAGAGGGAAGCAATCAGCCCCAGCATTTT	CATGEGSNQPQHF
TRBV24-1	TRBD2	TRBJ2-1	17	-	TGTGCCACCAGTGATCAGCCTCAGAGCGGGAGGAACAATGAGCAGTTCTTC	CATSDQPQSGRNNEQFF